These 23 T cell receptor beta chains came from one sample sequenced in a study of regulatory and conventional T cells in RAG deficiency. The sorted regulatory T cells were CD4+, CD25-high and CD127-low, with genomic DNA sequenced. Produced via immunoSEQ multiplex PCR; TCRdb's table is partial and in-frame only. In the table there are several thousand clones, 70% to 90% of which are singletons. These sequences were also reported in another study, on regulatory T cells. From that paper: The PCR used 52 TRBV and 13 TRBJ primers.

Input material: Tregs sorted from blood. The receptor set was obtained from a human donor in good health.

This chain links TRBV9 with TRBJ1-3; the match to TRBD1 covers 8 bases. CDR1 SGDLS and CDR2 YYNGEE come from the germline V gene. The CDR3 sequence is 16 residues long. V shed 2 bases and J 4 bases; nucleotides not matched to a gene: 8. The CDR3 here is CASSVLTGGTGNTIYF. The DNA for the CDR3 is TGTGCCAGCAGCGTTTTAACAGGGGGGACGGGAAACACCATATATTTT. Based on the CDR3 plus reference TRBV9 and TRBJ1-3, the full variable domain is DSGVTQTPKHLITATGQRVTLRCSPRSGDLSVYWYQQSLDQGLQFLIQYYNGEERAKGNILERFSAQQFPDLHSELNLSSLELGDSALYFCASSVLTGGTGNTIYFGEGSWLTVV.

The chain joins TRBV2 to TRBJ2-5, with 11 bases that match TRBD2. The ends lost 5 bases at V and 7 bases at J; junction bases unmatched: 9. CDR1 and CDR2 (germline): SNHLY, FYNNEI. The CDR3 sequence is 15 residues long. The CDR3: CASSPGTSGGGTQYF. As DNA, the CDR3 is TGTGCCAGCAGTCCCGGGACTAGCGGAGGGGGGACCCAGTACTTC.

The J gene is TRBJ2-3, the V gene TRBV7-9; no definite D call. There are 15 residues in the CDR3. V lost 1 base and J 2 bases, leaving 10 bases between the germline ends. Germline lookup yields CDR1 SEHNR and CDR2 FQNEAQ (reference sequence). The CDR3: CASSLVGSVTDTQYF. In DNA, the CDR3 is TGTGCCAGCAGCTTAGTAGGGTCAGTCACAGATACGCAGTATTTT.

Written as DNA, the CDR3 is TGCAGCGTTGAACAGGGACAGGGGTTTATGCAGTTCTTC. Protein sequence: CSVEQGQGFMQFF. The V call is TRBV29-1, the J call TRBJ2-1; 10 bases are shared with TRBD1. Trimming cost V 2 bases and J 12 bases; bases outside gene matches: 7. Germline assignment: CDR1 SQVTM and CDR2 ANQGSEA. The CDR3 extends over 13 amino acids.

The chain links TRBV6-1 to TRBJ2-7; D uncertain. V lost 7 bases to trimming and J lost 0 bases, with 13 bases between them. Germline V CDR1 and CDR2: MNHNS, SASEGT. CDR3 length: 14 amino acids. The CDR3 loop is CASTPDPSSYEQYF. DNA of the CDR3: TGTGCCAGCACCCCTGACCCGAGCTCCTACGAGCAGTACTTC.

This clone has only one observation. The genes are TRBV18 and TRBJ2-1, with 8 bases identical to TRBD2. The CDR3 length is 19 residues. Germline CDR1 and CDR2: KGHSH and LQKENI. The V segment lost 0 bases and the J segment 0 bases; nucleotides outside the gene matches: 10. The CDR3 DNA reads TGTGCCAGCTCACCACCGTTGACTAGCGTTATGAGCTCCTACAATGAGCAGTTCTTC. Its protein is CASSPPLTSVMSSYNEQFF.

The V gene is TRBV5-8, the J gene TRBJ2-3; perhaps TRBD1 as D (5 bases). The length of the CDR3 is 12 residues. Trimming removed 4 bases from V and 4 bases from J, with 7 bases in between. From germline, CDR1 is SGHTS and CDR2 YDEGEE. The CDR3 protein is CASSLGADTQYF. Written as DNA, the CDR3 is TGTGCCAGCAGCCTAGGGGCAGATACGCAGTATTTT.

The chain has TRBV6-1 and TRBJ1-3; D ambiguous. Germline V gives CDR1 MNHNS, CDR2 SASEGT. The CDR3 extends over 15 amino acids. With 2 bases removed from V and 2 bases from J, the gap between germline ends came to 10 bases. This chain's CDR3 is CASSESVLAGNTIYF. CDR3 DNA: TGTGCCAGCAGTGAAAGCGTCCTCGCTGGAAACACCATATATTTT.

This chain uses TRBV27 with TRBJ1-1; D is possibly TRBD1 (5 bases). The germline V and J ends were trimmed by 6 bases and 3 bases, with 11 bases remaining between them. CDR1 MNHEY and CDR2 SMNVEV come from the germline V gene (reference sequence). The CDR3 loop spans 13 amino acids. CDR3 residues: CASRLQGYTEAFF. The DNA for the CDR3 is TGTGCCAGCAGACTTCAGGGTTACACTGAAGCTTTCTTT.

The genes are TRBV27 and TRBJ1-5, with 7 bases matching TRBD1. This CDR3 has 16 residues. The trim removed 2 bases at V and 5 bases at J, leaving 9 bases unmatched. Germline V CDR1 and CDR2: MNHEY, SMNVEV (reference sequence). CDR3 protein: CASSLTRNRGHQPQHF. The CDR3 DNA is TGTGCCAGCAGTTTAACCCGTAACAGGGGACATCAGCCCCAGCATTTT.

V is TRBV11-3 and J is TRBJ1-5, with D maybe TRBD1 (6 bases). Germline V gene sequence: CDR1 SGHNT, CDR2 YENEEA. Trimming left V 5 bases short and J 3 bases short, with 11 bases between. CDR3 length: 14 amino acids. CDR3 nucleotides: TGTGCCAGCAGCGTCAGGGGTAACAATCAGCCCCAGCATTTT. This sequence encodes CASSVRGNNQPQHF. Full variable domain (remainder filled in from reference TRBV11-3 and TRBJ1-5): EAGVVQSPRYKIIEKKQPVAFWCNPISGHNTLYWYLQNLGQGPELLIRYENEEAVDDSQLPKDRFSAERLKGVDSTLKIQPAELGDSAVYLCASSVRGNNQPQHFGDGTRLSIL.

The rearrangement joins TRBV11-2 to TRBJ1-3; 7 bases agree with TRBD1. CDR3 length equals 14 residues. Germline CDR1 reads SGHAT; CDR2 reads FQNNGV. V shed 5 bases, J shed 1 base, and the junction held 2 bases outside the gene matches. The CDR3 nucleotides read TGTGCCAGCAGCCCGGGACAGTCTGGAAACACCATATATTTT. Its translation: CASSPGQSGNTIYF.

J is TRBJ1-6 and V is TRBV5-5, with TRBD1 matching over 9 bases. This CDR3 has 14 amino acids. Germline V lookup: CDR1 SGHKS, CDR2 YYEKEE (reference sequence). V lost 0 bases to trimming and J lost 14 bases; unmatched junction nucleotides: 6. The CDR3: CASSLEQGAGTLHF. The CDR3 bases are TGTGCCAGCAGCTTGGAACAGGGGGCTGGTACCCTCCACTTT.

V gene TRBV4-1 combines with J gene TRBJ1-5; D remains unclear. Germline values: CDR1 MGHRA, CDR2 YSYEKL. CDR3 size: 18 residues. Trimming pared 0 bases from V and 4 bases from J, leaving 19 bases between. The CDR3 DNA follows: TGCGCCAGCAGCCAAGATACGGTGGGGAAGGAAACGAATCAGCCCCAGCATTTT. Its protein product is CASSQDTVGKETNQPQHF.

This rearrangement joins TRBV29-1 to TRBJ1-2, with 9 positions matching TRBD1. Germline trimming cut 3 bases from V and 2 bases from J; bases unmatched to any gene: 4. Looked up from germline, CDR1 is SQVTM and CDR2 is ANQGSEA. This CDR3 has 14 residues. For the CDR3, the DNA is TGCAGCGTTGACTCCGGGACAGGGAACTATGGCTACACCTTC. It yields the protein CSVDSGTGNYGYTF.

The gene calls are TRBV9 and TRBJ2-1; D remains unclear. The germline V gene encodes CDR1 SGDLS and CDR2 YYNGEE. The CDR3 runs to 14 residues. With 4 bases removed from V and 4 bases from J, the gap between germline ends came to 12 bases. The CDR3 protein is CASSSQTLYNEQFF. The CDR3 nucleotides read TGTGCCAGCAGCTCCCAGACTCTTTACAATGAGCAGTTCTTC.

This clone has a handful of counts. This chain links TRBV19 with TRBJ1-5; TRBD1 matches at 10 bases. Germline assignment: CDR1 LNHDA and CDR2 SQIVND (reference sequence). This CDR3 is built from 15 residues. The V and J ends lost 0 bases and 5 bases, in that order; junction bases with no gene match: 1. CDR3 sequence: CASSIEGTGDQPQHF. Here the CDR3 DNA reads TGTGCCAGTAGTATAGAAGGGACAGGGGATCAGCCCCAGCATTTT.

This chain's CDR3 is CASSIRENTEAFF. The CDR3 DNA follows: TGTGCCAGTAGTATCAGGGAGAACACTGAAGCTTTCTTT. The chain recombines TRBV19 with TRBJ1-1, with TRBD1 as a possible D gene (5 bases). The CDR3 spans 13 residues. Between the trimmed V and J ends, which lost 3 bases and 1 base, there was a span of 6 bases. Germline V gene data show CDR1 as LNHDA and CDR2 as SQIVND (reference sequence).

This rearrangement joins TRBV11-2 to TRBJ1-1; 8 bases are a match to TRBD1. V was pared by 5 bases and J by 5 bases, with 7 bases of the junction left unmatched. The germline V gene encodes CDR1 SGHAT and CDR2 FQNNGV. The CDR3 consists of 14 residues. The DNA of the CDR3 is TGTGCCAGCAGCGGCCGTAGACAGGGGACTGAAGCTTTCTTT. Encoded protein: CASSGRRQGTEAFF.

V gene TRBV14 combines with J gene TRBJ2-3; possibly TRBD2 for D (6 bases). This CDR3 has 16 amino acids. CDR1 is SGHDN, CDR2 FVKESK, per germline. Trimming pared 3 bases from V and 0 bases from J, leaving 13 bases between. The CDR3 is CASSHQGLLSTDTQYF. In DNA, the CDR3 is TGTGCCAGCAGCCACCAGGGACTCCTTAGCACAGATACGCAGTATTTT.

The gene calls are TRBV6-6 and TRBJ1-2, with D possibly TRBD1 on 6 matching bases. This CDR3 has 14 amino acids. Trimming shortened V by 6 bases and J by 4 bases, and 15 bases separated the two germline ends. Looked up from germline, CDR1 is MNHNY and CDR2 is SVGAGI (reference sequence). The CDR3 loop reads CASSPGGASYGYTF. In DNA, the CDR3 is TGTGCCAGCAGCCCCGGGGGGGCTTCCTATGGCTACACCTTC.

The rearrangement joins TRBV6-1 to TRBJ2-7, with D unclear. Per the germline V gene, CDR1 is MNHNS and CDR2 is SASEGT. There are 13 residues in the CDR3. With 5 bases removed from V and 2 bases from J, the gap between germline ends came to 10 bases. CDR3: CASSYGPTYEQYF. The CDR3 DNA reads TGTGCCAGCAGTTATGGGCCTACCTACGAGCAGTACTTC.

The chain is built from TRBV29-1 and TRBJ1-1; TRBD1 matches 10 bases. Trimming took 6 bases from V and 10 from J; bases not matched to a gene: 20. The CDR3 loop spans 16 amino acids. Germline CDR1 reads SQVTM; CDR2 reads ANQGSEA. DNA of the CDR3: TGCAGCGTCCGGGGGGGACAGGGGACCAATACACTGAGAGCTTTCTTT. It translates to CSVRGGQGTNTLRAFF.